What follows is one T cell receptor beta chain and its context. No antigen is known for it. It has no much larger one-base neighbor in the sample; base qualities were not kept. Compared with germline, V lacks 4 bases and J lacks 5 bases; bases without a gene match: 6. CDR1 and CDR2, looked up from the germline V gene, are SGDLS and YYNGEE. The CDR3 goes from the cysteine to the phenylalanine over 15 residues. Here the CDR3 DNA is all that survives: 45 bases in frame from base 1. The sequencer listed for this sample is Illumina HiSeq 2500. TCR beta libraries were prepared by quantitative 5'-RACE with molecular barcodes. In the paper's pipeline: Disease-linked TCR variants were identified with a new computational method built on a probabilistic model of VDJ rearrangement. TCRdb reprocessed the public reads (quality trimming at Q25 with fastp, clone calling with MiXCR) and kept in-frame beta chains. A single entry per CDR3 protein holds the most common genes and DNA from its merged rows. TCRdb's processing, not the study's, gives the V and J calls here. Counted in this sample were roughly 120,000 distinct CDR3 sequences; around 15% of them appeared once. Together, the top ten hold 2.5% to 3% of the sample.

The sample belongs to a study of CD8 T cells in ankylosing spondylitis (dated by TCRdb to about 2017). About the study as a whole: T cell receptor beta repertoires were profiled in healthy donors and ankylosing spondylitis patients so that disease-linked TCR variants could be found. The whole study cohort included some 100 healthy donors and 20 to 25 ankylosing spondylitis patients. Peripheral blood samples were taken, and synovial fluid was additionally collected from ankylosing spondylitis patients.

The paper's findings and limits, for the study overall: Blood from ankylosing spondylitis patients appeared to be characterized by a TCR beta motif made up of under ten highly homologous amino acid variants. Significant enrichment of the disease-linked clones was reported in matched synovial fluid samples from ankylosing spondylitis patients. The disease-linked clones showed a CD8+ phenotype and occurred at relatively low frequencies in peripheral blood. Some motif variants had previously been reported in the synovial fluid and blood of reactive arthritis patients, which suggests shared mechanisms of disease initiation.

The sequence is built from TRBV9 and TRBJ1-4, with 9 bases matching TRBD1. The source material was blood, either unsorted or a sorted T cell fraction (not recorded which). The clonotype comes from a female donor with ankylosing spondylitis or in good health (not recorded which). The DNA is TGTGCCAGCAGCAAAGGGACAGGGAGGAATGAAAAACTGTTTTTT. This codes for CASSKGTGRNEKLFF.